This TCR beta chain is from a study of cytomegalovirus exposure and HLA in healthy donors. As for the study in general: The roughly 120 million unique TCR beta sequences, from around 200 million T cells, were found by an earlier analysis. Whole-study findings and limits: Across donors, sequencing depth was assumed by presence/absence analyses to be roughly uniform. One variant, a missense change in DCLRE1C, was linked in a later analysis to TCR beta V- and J-gene trimming.

Vbeta (60) and Jbeta (13) primers were used in the PCR. Libraries were prepared by immunoSEQ multiplex PCR; TCRdb keeps only in-frame clonotypes and omits some of them. The sample has about 190,000 clones, roughly 77% seen once; the top ten hold about 4.6%. This clone has a single count. Antigen unknown. CDR3 length equals 15 residues. With 4 bases clipped from V and 4 bases from J, the junction kept 10 bases outside the gene matches. Looked up from germline, CDR1 is SGHNT and CDR2 is YYREEE (reference sequence). Material for sequencing was PBMCs. The chain is built from TRBV5-4 and TRBJ1-2, with 7 bases that match TRBD1. The sequence derives from a man younger than 45 in good health and CMV-seropositive. The chain's CDR3 is CASSPPGQPFYGYTF. DNA for the CDR3: TGTGCCAGCAGCCCTCCGGGACAGCCCTTCTATGGCTACACCTTC.